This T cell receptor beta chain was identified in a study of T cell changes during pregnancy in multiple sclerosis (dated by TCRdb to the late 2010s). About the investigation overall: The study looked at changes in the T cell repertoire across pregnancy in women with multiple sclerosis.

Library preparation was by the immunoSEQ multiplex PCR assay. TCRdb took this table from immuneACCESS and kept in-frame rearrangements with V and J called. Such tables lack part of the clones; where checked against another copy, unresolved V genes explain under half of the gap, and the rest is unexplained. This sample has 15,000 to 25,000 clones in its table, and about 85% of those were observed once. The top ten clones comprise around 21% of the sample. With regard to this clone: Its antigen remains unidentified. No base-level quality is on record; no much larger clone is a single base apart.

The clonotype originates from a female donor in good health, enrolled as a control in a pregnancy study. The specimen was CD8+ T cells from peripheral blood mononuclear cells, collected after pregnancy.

CDR3 loop: CAWSTAATGELFF. In nucleotide form, the sequence is TGTGCCTGGAGTACGGCGGCCACCGGGGAGCTGTTTTTT. The rearrangement combines TRBV30 with TRBJ2-2; no confident D gene assignment can be made. The CDR3 starts with the cysteine, ends with the phenylalanine, and has 13 residues. Only the CDR3 region is kept as DNA, spanning 39 bases read in frame from base 1. The germline V gene (reference sequence) provides CDR1 GTSNPN and CDR2 SVGIG. At the junction V is shortened by 2 bases and J by 4 bases, with 8 bases in between.